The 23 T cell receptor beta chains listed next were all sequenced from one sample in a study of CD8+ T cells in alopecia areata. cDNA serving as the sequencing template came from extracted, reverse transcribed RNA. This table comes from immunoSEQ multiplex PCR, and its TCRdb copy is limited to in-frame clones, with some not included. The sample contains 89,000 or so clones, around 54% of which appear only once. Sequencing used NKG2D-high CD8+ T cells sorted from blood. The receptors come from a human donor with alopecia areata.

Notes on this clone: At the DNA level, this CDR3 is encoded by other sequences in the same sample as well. This chain's CDR3 is CASSLGANTEAFF. CDR3 sequence (DNA): TGTGCCAGCAGCCTAGGAGCGAACACTGAAGCTTTCTTT. V and J are TRBV4-2 and TRBJ1-1; D not certain. CDR3 length: 13 amino acids. Germline V gene sequence: CDR1 LGHNA, CDR2 YNFKEQ. The V end lost 4 bases, the J end lost 1 base, and 7 bases lay between the germline ends.

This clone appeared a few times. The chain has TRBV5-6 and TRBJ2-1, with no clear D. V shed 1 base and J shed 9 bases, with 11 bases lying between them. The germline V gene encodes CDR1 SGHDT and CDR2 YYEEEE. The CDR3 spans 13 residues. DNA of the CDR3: TGTGCCAGCAGCTTGTCTAGTAATGTTGAGCAGTTCTTC. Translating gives CASSLSSNVEQFF. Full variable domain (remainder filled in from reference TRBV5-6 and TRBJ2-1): DAGVTQSPTHLIKTRGQQVTLRCSPKSGHDTVSWYQQALGQGPQFIFQYYEEEERQRGNFPDRFSGHQFPNYSSELNVNALLLGDSALYLCASSLSSNVEQFFGPGTRLTVL.

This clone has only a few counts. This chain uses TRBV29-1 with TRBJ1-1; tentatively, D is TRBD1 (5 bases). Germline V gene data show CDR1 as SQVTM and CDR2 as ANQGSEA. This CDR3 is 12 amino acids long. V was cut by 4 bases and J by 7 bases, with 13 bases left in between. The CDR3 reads CSVGGGIHEAFF. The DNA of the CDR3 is TGCAGCGTTGGTGGGGGGATCCATGAAGCTTTCTTT.

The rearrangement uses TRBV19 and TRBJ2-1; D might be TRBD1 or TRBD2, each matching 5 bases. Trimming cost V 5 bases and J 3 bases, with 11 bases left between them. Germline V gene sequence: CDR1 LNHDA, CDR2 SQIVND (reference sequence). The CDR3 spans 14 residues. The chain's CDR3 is CASSGAGRYNEQFF. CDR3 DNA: TGTGCCAGTAGTGGGGCGGGCCGCTACAATGAGCAGTTCTTC. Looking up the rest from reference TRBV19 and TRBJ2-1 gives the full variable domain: DGGITQSPKYLFRKEGQNVTLSCEQNLNHDAMYWYRQDPGQGLRLIYYSQIVNDFQKGDIAEGYSVSREKKESFPLTVTSAQKNPTAFYLCASSGAGRYNEQFFGPGTRLTVL.

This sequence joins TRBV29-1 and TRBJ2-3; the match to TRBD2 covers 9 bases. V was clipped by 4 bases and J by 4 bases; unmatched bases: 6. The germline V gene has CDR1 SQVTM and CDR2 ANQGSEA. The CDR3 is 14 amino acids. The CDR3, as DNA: TGCAGCGTTGGGCTGCGGGGGGGCGCAGATACGCAGTATTTT. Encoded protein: CSVGLRGGADTQYF.

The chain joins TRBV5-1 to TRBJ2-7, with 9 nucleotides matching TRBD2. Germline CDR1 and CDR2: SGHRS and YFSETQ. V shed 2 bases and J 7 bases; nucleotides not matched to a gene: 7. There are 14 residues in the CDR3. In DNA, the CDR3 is TGCGCCAGCAGCTTTGAGGCGGGAGGGGATGAGCAGTACTTC. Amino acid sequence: CASSFEAGGDEQYF.

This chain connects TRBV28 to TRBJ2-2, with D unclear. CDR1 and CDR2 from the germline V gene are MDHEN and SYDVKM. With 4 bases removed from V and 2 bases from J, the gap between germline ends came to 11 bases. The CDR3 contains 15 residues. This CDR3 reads CASSSAGSNTGELFF. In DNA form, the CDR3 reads TGTGCCAGCAGTTCTGCAGGATCAAACACCGGGGAGCTGTTTTTT.

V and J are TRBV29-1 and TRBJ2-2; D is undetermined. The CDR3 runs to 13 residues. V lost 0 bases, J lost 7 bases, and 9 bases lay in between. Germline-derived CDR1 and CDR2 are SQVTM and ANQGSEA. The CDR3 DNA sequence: TGCAGCGTTGAAGATACCTCCGGCGGGGAGCTGTTTTTT. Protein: CSVEDTSGGELFF.

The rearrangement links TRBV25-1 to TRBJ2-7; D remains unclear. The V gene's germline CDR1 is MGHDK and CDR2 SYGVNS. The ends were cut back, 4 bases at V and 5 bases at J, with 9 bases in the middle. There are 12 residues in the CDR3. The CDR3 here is CASSVGSDEQYF. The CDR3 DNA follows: TGTGCCAGCAGTGTGGGGTCGGACGAGCAGTACTTC.

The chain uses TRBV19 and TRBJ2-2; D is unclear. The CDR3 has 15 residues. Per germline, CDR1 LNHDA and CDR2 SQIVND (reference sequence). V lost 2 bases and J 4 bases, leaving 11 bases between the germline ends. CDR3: CASSIQAPSTGELFF. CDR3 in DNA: TGTGCCAGTAGTATACAGGCCCCGAGCACCGGGGAGCTGTTTTTT.

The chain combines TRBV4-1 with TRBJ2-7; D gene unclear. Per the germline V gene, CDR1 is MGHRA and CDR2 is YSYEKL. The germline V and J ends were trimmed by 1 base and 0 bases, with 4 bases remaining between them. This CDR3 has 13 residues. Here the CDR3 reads CASSQVTSYEQYF. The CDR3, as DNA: TGCGCCAGCAGCCAAGTGACCTCCTACGAGCAGTACTTC.

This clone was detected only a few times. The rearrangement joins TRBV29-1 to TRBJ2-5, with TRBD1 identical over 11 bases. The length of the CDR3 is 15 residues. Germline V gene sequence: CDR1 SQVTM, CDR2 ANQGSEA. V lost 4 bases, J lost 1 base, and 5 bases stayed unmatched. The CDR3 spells CSVAGTGGTQETQYF. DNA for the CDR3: TGCAGCGTTGCCGGGACAGGGGGTACCCAAGAGACCCAGTACTTC.

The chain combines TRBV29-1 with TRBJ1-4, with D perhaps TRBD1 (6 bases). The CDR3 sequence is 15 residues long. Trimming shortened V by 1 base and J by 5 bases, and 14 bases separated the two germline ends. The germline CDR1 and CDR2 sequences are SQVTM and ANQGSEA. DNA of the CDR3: TGCAGCGTTGAAGCCGACTGGGGGACAAATGAAAAACTGTTTTTT. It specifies CSVEADWGTNEKLFF.

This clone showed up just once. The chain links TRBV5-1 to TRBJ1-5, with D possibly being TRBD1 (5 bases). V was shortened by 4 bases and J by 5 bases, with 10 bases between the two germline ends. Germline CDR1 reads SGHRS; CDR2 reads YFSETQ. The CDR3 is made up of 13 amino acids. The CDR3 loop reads CASSERGYQPQHF. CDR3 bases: TGCGCCAGCAGCGAGCGGGGCTATCAGCCCCAGCATTTT.

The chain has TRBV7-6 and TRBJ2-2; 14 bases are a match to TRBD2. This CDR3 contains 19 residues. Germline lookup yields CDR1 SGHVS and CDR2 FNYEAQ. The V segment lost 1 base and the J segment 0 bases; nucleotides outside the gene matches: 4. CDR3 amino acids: CASSLGTSGGTANTGELFF. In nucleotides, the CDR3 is TGTGCCAGCAGCTTAGGGACTAGCGGGGGGACCGCGAACACCGGGGAGCTGTTTTTT.

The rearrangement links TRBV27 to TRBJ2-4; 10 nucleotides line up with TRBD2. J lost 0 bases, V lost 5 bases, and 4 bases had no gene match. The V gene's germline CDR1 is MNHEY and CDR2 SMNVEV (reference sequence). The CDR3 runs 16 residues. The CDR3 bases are TGTGCCAGCAGTGTAGCGGGGGGAGTAGCCAAAAACATTCAGTACTTC. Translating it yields CASSVAGGVAKNIQYF.

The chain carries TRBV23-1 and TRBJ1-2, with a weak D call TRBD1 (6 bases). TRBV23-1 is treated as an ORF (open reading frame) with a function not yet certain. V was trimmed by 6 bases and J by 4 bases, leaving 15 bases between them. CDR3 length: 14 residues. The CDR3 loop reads CASRNRDNIYGYTF. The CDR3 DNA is TGCGCCAGCAGGAACCGGGACAACATCTATGGCTACACCTTC.

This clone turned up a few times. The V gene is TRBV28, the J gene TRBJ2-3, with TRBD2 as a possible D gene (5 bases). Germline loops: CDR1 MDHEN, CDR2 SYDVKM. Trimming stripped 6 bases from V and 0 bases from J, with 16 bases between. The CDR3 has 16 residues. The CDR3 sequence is CASSVTLAASTDTQYF. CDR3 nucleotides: TGTGCCAGCAGCGTAACCCTAGCAGCTAGCACAGATACGCAGTATTTT.

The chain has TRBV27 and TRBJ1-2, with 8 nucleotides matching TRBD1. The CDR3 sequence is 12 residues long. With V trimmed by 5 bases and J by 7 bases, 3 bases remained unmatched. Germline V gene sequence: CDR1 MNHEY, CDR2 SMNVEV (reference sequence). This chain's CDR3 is CASSPGTGGYTF. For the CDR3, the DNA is TGTGCCAGCAGTCCAGGGACAGGTGGCTACACCTTC.

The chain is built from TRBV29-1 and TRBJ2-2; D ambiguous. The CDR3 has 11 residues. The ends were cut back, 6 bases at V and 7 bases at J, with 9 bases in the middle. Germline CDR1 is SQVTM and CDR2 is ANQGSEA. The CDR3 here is CSVAWYGELFF. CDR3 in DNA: TGCAGCGTGGCCTGGTACGGGGAGCTGTTTTTT.

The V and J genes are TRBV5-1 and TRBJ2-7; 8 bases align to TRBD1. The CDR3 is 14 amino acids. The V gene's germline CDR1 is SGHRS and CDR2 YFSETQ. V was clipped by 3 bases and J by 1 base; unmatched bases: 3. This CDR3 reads CASSSRQGSYEQYF. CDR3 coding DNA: TGCGCCAGCAGCTCCCGACAGGGGTCCTACGAGCAGTACTTC.

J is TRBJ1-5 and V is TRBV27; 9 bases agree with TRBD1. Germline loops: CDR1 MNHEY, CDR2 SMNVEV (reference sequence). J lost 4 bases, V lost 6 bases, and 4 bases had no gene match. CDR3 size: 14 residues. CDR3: CASSPGTGNQPQHF. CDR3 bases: TGTGCCAGCAGCCCCGGGACAGGGAATCAGCCCCAGCATTTT.

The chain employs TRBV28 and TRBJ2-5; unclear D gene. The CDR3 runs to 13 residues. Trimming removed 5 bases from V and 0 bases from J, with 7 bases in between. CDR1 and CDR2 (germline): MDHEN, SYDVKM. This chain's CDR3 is CASSLTDQETQYF. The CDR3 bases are TGTGCCAGCAGTCTGACGGACCAAGAGACCCAGTACTTC.